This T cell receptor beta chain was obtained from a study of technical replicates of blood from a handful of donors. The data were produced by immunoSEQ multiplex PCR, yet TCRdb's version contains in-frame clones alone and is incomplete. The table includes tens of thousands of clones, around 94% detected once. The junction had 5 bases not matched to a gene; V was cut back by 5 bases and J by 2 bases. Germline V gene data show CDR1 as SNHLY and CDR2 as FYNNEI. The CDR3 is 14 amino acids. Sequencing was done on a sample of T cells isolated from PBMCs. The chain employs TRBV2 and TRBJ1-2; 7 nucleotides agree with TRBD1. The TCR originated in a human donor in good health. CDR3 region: CASSLQGPNYGYTF. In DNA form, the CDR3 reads TGTGCCAGCAGTCTACAGGGGCCCAACTATGGCTACACCTTC. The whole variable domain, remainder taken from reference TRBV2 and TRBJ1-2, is EPEVTQTPSHQVTQMGQEVILRCVPISNHLYFYWYRQILGQKVEFLVSFYNNEISEKSEIFDDQFSVERPDGSNFTLKIRSTKLEDSAMYFCASSLQGPNYGYTFGSGTRLTVV.